A single sample gave rise to the 18 T cell receptor beta chains below, sequenced in a study of CXCR3-negative and CXCR3-positive naive CD8 T cells. Notes on the study in general: Greater hydrophobicity was found in TRB CDR3s of CXCR3-positive naive cells than of CXCR3-negative naive cells.

cDNA libraries for TRB were generated by 5' RACE incorporating UMI labels. TCRdb reworked the 5' RACE reads into one entry per CDR3 protein, no DNA. This sample contains over 100,000 distinct CDR3 sequences. These receptors have no known antigen. Sequenced material: naive CXCR3+ CD8+ T cells from blood. Subset: CD45RO-CCR7+CD27+CD95- naive CD8+ T cells expressing CXCR3 (TNR3+). Every receptor here comes from a human donor in good health. Some clones in this sample may be carry-over from other donors' samples.

This chain uses TRBV14 with TRBJ2-1; the D call of TRBD1 rests on TCRdb alone, since no DNA is present to check it. Germline lookup yields CDR1 SGHDN and CDR2 FVKESK. This CDR3 region has 17 residues. The CDR3 reads CASSQDSNGWGYNEQFF.

The CDR3 protein is CASGFSGLDPNYGYTF. The genes are TRBV5-1 and TRBJ1-2. From germline, CDR1 is SGHRS and CDR2 YFSETQ. The CDR3 extends over 16 amino acids.

This sequence joins TRBV15 and TRBJ1-2; checking the TCRdb D call of TRBD1 is not possible without DNA. This CDR3 has 15 amino acids. Germline V gene sequence: CDR1 LNHNV, CDR2 YYDKDF (reference sequence). The CDR3 sequence is CATSRAPRQDYGYTF.

The gene calls are TRBV7-9 and TRBJ1-6; the D gene TCRdb calls, TRBD1, cannot be checked with no DNA. Germline loops: CDR1 SEHNR, CDR2 FQNEAQ (reference sequence). The CDR3 is 14 residues long. The CDR3 sequence: CASSFDRELAPLHF.

The gene calls are TRBV5-1 and TRBJ2-7; TCRdb proposes TRBD1, but this gene call is untestable without DNA. The germline V gene has CDR1 SGHRS and CDR2 YFSETQ. The CDR3 runs 14 residues. The chain's CDR3 is CASSRDDSSYEQYF.

The rearrangement links TRBV7-9 to TRBJ1-1; TCRdb lists TRBD1, though no DNA is available to test this call. The CDR3 consists of 17 residues. Germline lookup yields CDR1 SEHNR and CDR2 FQNEAQ (reference sequence). The CDR3 loop is CASSLDYLEGASTEAFF. The full variable domain, with the rest looked up from reference TRBV7-9 and TRBJ1-1, is DTGVSQNPRHKITKRGQNVTFRCDPISEHNRLYWYRQTLGQGPEFLTYFQNEAQLEKSRLLSDRFSAERPKGSFSTLEIQRTEQGDSAMYLCASSLDYLEGASTEAFFGQGTRLTVV.

The V call is TRBV13, the J call TRBJ1-4; without DNA, the TCRdb call of TRBD1 cannot be checked. CDR1 is PRHDT and CDR2 is FYEKMQ in the germline V gene (reference sequence). CDR3 size: 15 residues. CDR3: CASSSYRDVGEKLFF.

The V call is TRBV7-2, the J call TRBJ2-3. This CDR3 has 15 amino acids. Germline V gives CDR1 SGHTA, CDR2 FQGNSA. The CDR3 is CASSLDLHSTDTQYF.

This chain connects TRBV5-6 to TRBJ2-5; TCRdb's assignment of TRBD2 cannot be checked, as there is no DNA. The germline V gene encodes CDR1 SGHDT and CDR2 YYEEEE. The length of the CDR3 is 15 residues. The CDR3 protein is CASSLDASGKETQYF.

This rearrangement joins TRBV5-1 to TRBJ2-1; the D call from TCRdb, TRBD1, cannot be confirmed without DNA. This CDR3 region has 16 residues. Germline assignment: CDR1 SGHRS and CDR2 YFSETQ. This chain's CDR3 is CASTPAGQGSSNEQFF.

V usage is TRBV30 and J usage is TRBJ1-1; with no DNA, the TCRdb D assignment of TRBD1 cannot be verified. This CDR3 spans 16 amino acids. Germline values: CDR1 GTSNPN, CDR2 SVGIG (reference sequence). The CDR3: CAWRLSSWGAGTEAFF.

The gene calls are TRBV7-9 and TRBJ2-7; TCRdb reports TRBD1, a call that lacks DNA to check it against. The CDR3 consists of 15 residues. Germline V gives CDR1 SEHNR, CDR2 FQNEAQ (reference sequence). The CDR3 sequence is CASSPYTGRLYEQYF.

This rearrangement joins TRBV15 to TRBJ2-7; TCRdb indicates TRBD1, and absent DNA this call remains unverified. Germline values: CDR1 LNHNV, CDR2 YYDKDF (reference sequence). The CDR3 runs to 15 residues. CDR3 sequence reads: CATSRTRDPGLEQYF.

The chain combines TRBV28 with TRBJ1-6. In germline, CDR1 is MDHEN, CDR2 SYDVKM. The CDR3 is made up of 14 amino acids. The CDR3 loop is CASSLYREDSPLHF.

V and J are TRBV14 and TRBJ2-2. This CDR3 has 17 amino acids. Germline V lookup: CDR1 SGHDN, CDR2 FVKESK. This CDR3 is CASSQIMTLANTGELFF.

V and J are TRBV5-1 and TRBJ2-1. CDR3 size: 16 residues. Germline lookup yields CDR1 SGHRS and CDR2 YFSETQ. CDR3: CASSLRSADSYNKQFF.

The rearrangement uses TRBV29-1 and TRBJ1-2; TCRdb picks TRBD1, but there is no DNA to check that call. In germline, CDR1 is SQVTM, CDR2 ANQGSEA. The CDR3 sequence is 13 residues long. This CDR3 is CSVAGTGLYGYTF.

The chain recombines TRBV2 with TRBJ1-6. CDR3 length: 19 amino acids. CDR1 and CDR2 (germline): SNHLY, FYNNEI. The CDR3 region is CASSTGGEDDLSYNSPLHF. Using reference TRBV2 and TRBJ1-6 for the parts outside the CDR3, the full variable domain is EPEVTQTPSHQVTQMGQEVILRCVPISNHLYFYWYRQILGQKVEFLVSFYNNEISEKSEIFDDQFSVERPDGSNFTLKIRSTKLEDSAMYFCASSTGGEDDLSYNSPLHFGNGTRLTVT.